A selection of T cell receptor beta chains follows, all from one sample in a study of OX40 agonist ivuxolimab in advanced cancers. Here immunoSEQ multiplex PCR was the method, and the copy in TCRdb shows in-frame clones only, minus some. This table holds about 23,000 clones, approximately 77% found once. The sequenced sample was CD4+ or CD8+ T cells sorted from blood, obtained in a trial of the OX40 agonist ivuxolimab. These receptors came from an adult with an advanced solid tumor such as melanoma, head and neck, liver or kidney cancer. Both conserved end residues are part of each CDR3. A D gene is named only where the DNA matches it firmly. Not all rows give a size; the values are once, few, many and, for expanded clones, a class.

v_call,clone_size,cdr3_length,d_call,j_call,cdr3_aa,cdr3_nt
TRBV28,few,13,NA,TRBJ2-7,CASRPQGGAEQYF,TGTGCCAGCAGACCTCAGGGTGGGGCCGAGCAGTACTTC
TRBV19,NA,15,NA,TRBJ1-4,CASSLEGTGFGKLFF,TGTGCCAGTAGTCTTGAGGGGACGGGATTTGGAAAACTGTTTTTT
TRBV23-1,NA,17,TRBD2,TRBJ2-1,CASSHWGPSGTYNEQFF,TGCGCCAGCAGTCATTGGGGTCCTAGCGGAACCTACAATGAGCAGTTCTTC
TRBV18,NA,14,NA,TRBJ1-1,CASSPQTENTEAFF,TGTGCCAGCTCACCACAGACAGAGAACACTGAAGCTTTCTTT
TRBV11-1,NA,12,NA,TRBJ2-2,CASSRRTGELFF,TGTGCCAGCAGCCGGCGCACCGGGGAGCTGTTTTTT
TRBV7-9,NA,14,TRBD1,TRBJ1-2,CASSWDRGRRGYTF,TGTGCCAGCAGCTGGGACAGGGGGCGGAGAGGCTACACCTTC
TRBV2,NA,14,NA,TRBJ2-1,CASSTRTEVNEQFF,TGTGCCAGCAGTACCCGGACAGAGGTAAATGAGCAGTTCTTC
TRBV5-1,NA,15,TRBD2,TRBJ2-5,CASSWTSGRGETQYF,TGCGCCAGCAGCTGGACTAGCGGGAGGGGGGAGACCCAGTACTTC
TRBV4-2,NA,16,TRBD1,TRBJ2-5,CASSQVGTGELETQYF,TGTGCCAGCAGCCAAGTCGGGACAGGGGAGCTGGAGACCCAGTACTTC
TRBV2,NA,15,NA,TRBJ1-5,CASSVVQGPNQPQHF,TGTGCCAGCAGTGTGGTACAGGGACCTAATCAGCCCCAGCATTTT
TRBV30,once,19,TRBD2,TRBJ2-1,CAWSVPGLAGVVANNEQFF,TGTGCCTGGAGTGTACCTGGACTAGCGGGAGTGGTCGCCAACAATGAGCAGTTCTTC
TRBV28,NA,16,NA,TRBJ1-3,CASSFRTVAYGNTIYF,TGTGCCAGCAGTTTCCGGACAGTCGCCTACGGAAACACCATATATTTT
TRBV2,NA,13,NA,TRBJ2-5,CASRAESRETQYF,TGTGCCAGCAGGGCGGAGTCGAGGGAGACCCAGTACTTC
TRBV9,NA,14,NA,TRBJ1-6,CASSVGQGASPLHF,TGTGCCAGCAGCGTAGGGCAGGGAGCCTCACCCCTCCACTTT
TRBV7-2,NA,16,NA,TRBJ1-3,CASSLGLPQGGNTIYF,TGTGCCAGCAGCCTAGGGCTCCCCCAGGGGGGAAACACCATATATTTT
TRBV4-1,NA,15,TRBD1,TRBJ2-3,CASSHQDRETDTQYF,TGCGCCAGCAGCCACCAGGACAGGGAAACAGATACGCAGTATTTT
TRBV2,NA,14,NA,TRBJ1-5,CASRKGGNNQPQHF,TGTGCCAGCAGGAAGGGTGGAAACAATCAGCCCCAGCATTTT
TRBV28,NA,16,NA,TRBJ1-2,CASTLSQGFQPYGYTF,TGTGCCAGCACTCTGTCTCAGGGGTTTCAGCCCTATGGCTACACCTTC
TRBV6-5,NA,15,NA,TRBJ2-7,CASNPYATGIHEQYF,TGTGCCAGCAATCCCTACGCCACAGGGATCCACGAGCAGTACTTC
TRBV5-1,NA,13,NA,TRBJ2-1,CASSQTSYNEQFF,TGCGCCAGCAGCCAGACCTCCTACAATGAGCAGTTCTTC
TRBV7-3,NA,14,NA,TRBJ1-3,CASSSTGPGNTIYF,TGTGCCAGCAGCTCCACAGGTCCGGGAAACACCATATATTTT
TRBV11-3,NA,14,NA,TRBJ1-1,CASSLRGWNTEVFF,TGTGCCAGCAGCCTCAGGGGATGGAACACTGAAGTTTTCTTT
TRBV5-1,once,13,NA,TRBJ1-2,CASSTPGSYGYTF,TGCGCCAGCAGCACCCCAGGGTCGTATGGCTACACCTTC
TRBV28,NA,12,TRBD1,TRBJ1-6,CASRGQGEPLHF,TGTGCCAGCAGGGGACAGGGGGAACCCCTCCACTTT
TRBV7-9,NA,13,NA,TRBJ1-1,CASSFRPNTEAFF,TGTGCCAGCAGCTTTCGCCCGAACACTGAAGCTTTCTTT
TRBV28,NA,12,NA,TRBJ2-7,CASSLSPYEQYF,TGTGCCAGCAGTTTAAGTCCCTACGAGCAGTACTTC
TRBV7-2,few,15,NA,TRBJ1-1,CASSLYPGMNTEAFF,TGTGCCAGCAGCTTATACCCAGGGATGAACACTGAAGCTTTCTTT
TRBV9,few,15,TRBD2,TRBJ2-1,CASSVRETLPNEQFF,TGTGCCAGCAGCGTGCGGGAGACCCTGCCGAATGAGCAGTTCTTC
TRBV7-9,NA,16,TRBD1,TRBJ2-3,CASSSSGTVHTDTQYF,TGTGCCAGCAGCTCCTCTGGGACAGTCCACACAGATACGCAGTATTTT
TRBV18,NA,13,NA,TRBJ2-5,CASSPTATETQYF,TGTGCCAGCTCCCCCACCGCCACAGAGACCCAGTACTTC
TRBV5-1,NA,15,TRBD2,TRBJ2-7,CASSTPGVGGGEQYF,TGCGCCAGCAGTACCCCCGGGGTCGGGGGGGGCGAGCAGTACTTC
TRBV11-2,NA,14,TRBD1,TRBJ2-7,CASSYRDRVGEQYF,TGTGCCAGCAGCTATCGGGACAGGGTAGGAGAGCAGTACTTC
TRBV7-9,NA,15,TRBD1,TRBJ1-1,CASSLRDDRGTEAFF,TGTGCCAGCAGCTTACGAGACGACAGGGGCACTGAAGCTTTCTTT
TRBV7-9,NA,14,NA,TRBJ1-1,CASSYDRRSTEAFF,TGTGCCAGCAGTTACGACAGGCGTAGCACTGAAGCTTTCTTT
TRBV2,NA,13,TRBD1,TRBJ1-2,CASNPTGDYGYTF,TGTGCCAGCAACCCGACAGGGGACTATGGCTACACCTTC
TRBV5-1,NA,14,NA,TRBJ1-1,CASSPGTEGTEAFF,TGCGCCAGCAGCCCTGGGACTGAGGGGACTGAAGCTTTCTTT
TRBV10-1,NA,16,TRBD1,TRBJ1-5,CASSELSTGGNQPQHF,TGCGCCAGCAGTGAGTTGTCGACAGGGGGCAATCAGCCCCAGCATTTT